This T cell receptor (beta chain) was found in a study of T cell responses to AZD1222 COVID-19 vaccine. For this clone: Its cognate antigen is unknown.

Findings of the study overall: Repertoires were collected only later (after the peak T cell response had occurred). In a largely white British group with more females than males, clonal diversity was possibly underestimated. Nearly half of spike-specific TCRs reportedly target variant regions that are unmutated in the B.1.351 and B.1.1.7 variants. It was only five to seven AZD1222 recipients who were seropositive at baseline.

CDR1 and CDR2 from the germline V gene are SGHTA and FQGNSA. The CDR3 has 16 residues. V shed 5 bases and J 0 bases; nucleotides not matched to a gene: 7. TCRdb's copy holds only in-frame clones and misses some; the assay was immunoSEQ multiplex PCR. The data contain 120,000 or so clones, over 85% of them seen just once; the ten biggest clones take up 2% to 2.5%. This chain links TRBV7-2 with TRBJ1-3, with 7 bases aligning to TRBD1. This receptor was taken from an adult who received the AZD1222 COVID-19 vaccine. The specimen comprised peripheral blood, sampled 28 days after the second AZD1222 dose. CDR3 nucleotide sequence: TGTGCCAGCAGCCTCTCACAGGGGAGCTCTGGAAACACCATATATTTT. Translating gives CASSLSQGSSGNTIYF.